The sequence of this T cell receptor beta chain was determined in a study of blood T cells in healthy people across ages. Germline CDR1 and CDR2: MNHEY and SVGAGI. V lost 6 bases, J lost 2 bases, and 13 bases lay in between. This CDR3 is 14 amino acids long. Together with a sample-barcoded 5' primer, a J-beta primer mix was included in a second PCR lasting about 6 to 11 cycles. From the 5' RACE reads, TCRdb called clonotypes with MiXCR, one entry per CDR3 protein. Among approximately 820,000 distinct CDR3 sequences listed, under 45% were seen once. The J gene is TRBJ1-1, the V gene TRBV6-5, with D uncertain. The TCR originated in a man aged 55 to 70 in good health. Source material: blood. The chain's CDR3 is CASSLLGENTEAFF. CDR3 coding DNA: TGTGCCAGCAGCCTCCTCGGGGAAAACACTGAAGCTTTCTTT.